This record looks at one TCR beta chain sequence and its context. This entry belongs to a study of cytomegalovirus exposure and HLA in healthy donors. CDR3 length: 13 residues. In germline, CDR1 is MGHRA, CDR2 YSYEKL. V was shortened by 6 bases and J by 1 base, with 9 bases between the two germline ends. A multiplex PCR was run with 60 Vbeta primers and 13 Jbeta primers. The assay was immunoSEQ multiplex PCR, and TCRdb's table has in-frame clones only and misses some. Altogether about 140,000 clones are present, 73% being singletons, with the ten largest covering about 1.2%. The sequence derives from a woman aged 40 to 49 in good health and CMV-seronegative. Sample: PBMCs. The chain employs TRBV4-1 and TRBJ1-2; D is ambiguous. The CDR3 is CASSGAGNYGYTF. In DNA form, the CDR3 reads TGCGCCAGCAGTGGTGCGGGTAACTATGGCTACACCTTC.